This T cell receptor (beta chain) was identified in a study of graft-versus-host responses after intestinal transplantation listed by TCRdb under 2021. Regarding the study in general: The transplants that recipients received were multivisceral, liver-intestinal, or isolated intestinal. Every recipient was given anti-thymocyte globulin induction, then maintenance tacrolimus and steroids for about 3 years. The cohort enrolled 24 intestinal transplant recipients, one of whom was a retransplant, and a few patients without pretransplant specimens were excluded. After intestinal transplantation, graft-versus-host and host-versus-graft alloreactive T cell clones in the graft, circulation and bone marrow were tracked using bulk TCR-beta CDR3 sequencing. Rather than going through the commercial service, samples from a few later patients were sequenced in-house on an Illumina MiSeq and processed with MiXCR. Alloreactive clones were identified by sequencing pre-transplant mixed lymphocyte reaction products and comparing them with unstimulated pre-transplant donor and recipient T cells. Donor T cell macrochimerism was defined as a peak of at least 4% donor T cells among recipient peripheral blood mononuclear cells. Findings and caveats that apply to the study as a whole: The relatively low number and heterogeneity of intestinal transplant patients limited the conclusions. Early after transplant, peak levels of circulating GvH clones were associated with declines in HvG clones. GvH clones turned up in recipient bone marrow, with some appearing earlier in ileal mucosa or blood, a pattern consistent with an intestinal mucosal origin. In the allografts of patients with donor T cell macrochimerism, GvH to HvG T cell clonal ratios were high.

The CDR3 runs 18 residues from the cysteine to the phenylalanine. Only CDR3 DNA remains: 54 bases, in frame from the first base. The CDR1 and CDR2 encoded by the germline V gene are SGHTA and FQGNSA. V lost 5 bases and J lost 2 bases; the stretch between them is 23 bases long. To note about this clone: Per-base quality was not reported, and no clone a single base away is much larger than it.

The time point label corresponds to: cells obtained before transplantation from donor or recipient. In mixed lymphocyte reactions, around 200,000 CFSE-labeled pre-transplant responders were plated with around 200,000 irradiated violet-dye-labeled stimulators and cultured for 6 days. After the mixed lymphocyte reaction, proliferating CD3+CD4+CFSE-low and CD3+CD8+CFSE-low responder cells were FACS-sorted on a BD Influx sorter. The receptor library was made with the immunoSEQ multiplex PCR assay. For most patients, genomic DNA was isolated using the Qiagen DNeasy Blood and Tissue Kit and was shipped frozen to Adaptive Biotechnologies for TCR sequencing. High-throughput TCR-beta CDR3 sequencing of genomic DNA from most patients was performed by Adaptive Biotechnologies. Turning to the authors' computational methods: Adaptive's ImmunoSEQ software was the source of the TCR sequencing data for roughly 19 patients, while a few other patients were processed with MiXCR and VDJtools. To correct CD4 versus CD8 sorting errors, any sequence found in both subsets at a frequency ratio below 5:1 was removed. CDR3 nucleotide sequences shared between donor and recipient were removed because their origin could not be assigned. At least 2-fold expansion over unstimulated cells and a minimum CFSE-low frequency of 0.002% (template counts) or 0.001% (read counts) were required for clones to be classified as alloreactive. Clones detected in sequenced pre-transplant spleen, lymph node, or MLR CFSE-low populations of the donor or recipient were defined as mappable. The cumulative frequency of alloreactive clones was calculated as a percentage of all sequences, weighted by copy number. TCRdb holds this immuneACCESS table with in-frame rearrangements only. Some clones are missing; in checked studies, unresolved V genes explain under half, and the rest has no known cause. That table supplies the V and J calls and clone size; D and trimming were determined from the DNA. This sample has thousands of clones in its table, and approximately 23% of those were observed once. The ten top clones hold about 4.3% of the sample.

The material was alloreactive CD4+ T cells from a mixed lymphocyte reaction culture, obtained before transplantation. Sample cell subset or site, as interpreted from the label and publication: CFSE-low proliferating T cells sorted from roughly six-day pre-transplant mixed lymphocyte reaction (GvH or HvG direction). This clonotype was obtained from a human patient who was an organ donor for intestinal transplantation. The chain couples TRBV7-2 to TRBJ2-3; TRBD1 is possibly the D segment (6 matching bases). The CDR3 has the sequence CASSKEPRGILLTDTQYF. The DNA is as follows: TGTGCCAGCAGCAAGGAGCCGAGGGGGATATTACTCACAGATACGCAGTATTTT.